The 25 T cell receptor beta chains presented below share a single source sample, sequenced in a study of cytomegalovirus exposure and HLA in healthy donors. The study ran its PCR with 60 Vbeta and 13 Jbeta primers. TCRdb keeps only in-frame clones here, not all; method: immunoSEQ multiplex PCR. The sample's table shows over 80,000 clones. The sequencing sample was made of PBMCs. Receptor source: a girl aged 10 to 17 in good health and CMV-seropositive.

The J gene is TRBJ1-2, the V gene TRBV5-4; TRBD1 matches at 8 bases. CDR3 size: 13 residues. Germline V gene sequence: CDR1 SGHNT, CDR2 YYREEE (reference sequence). V lost 4 bases and J lost 9; bases outside the gene matches: 8. This CDR3 reads CASSVTGVVSYTF. CDR3 in DNA: TGTGCCAGCAGCGTGACAGGGGTCGTGAGCTACACCTTC.

This chain connects TRBV27 to TRBJ2-1; 10 bases agree with TRBD2. This CDR3 has 16 residues. Germline V CDR1 and CDR2: MNHEY, SMNVEV (reference sequence). V lost 5 bases, J lost 6 bases, and 10 bases stayed unmatched. Here the CDR3 reads CASSLPGTSAFNEQFF. CDR3 sequence (DNA): TGTGCCAGCAGTCTCCCCGGGACTAGCGCCTTCAATGAGCAGTTCTTC.

The chain couples TRBV19 to TRBJ1-4, with D perhaps TRBD1 (5 bases). Germline CDR1 reads LNHDA; CDR2 reads SQIVND (reference sequence). This CDR3 contains 14 residues. Trimming took 5 bases from V and 3 from J, leaving 10 bases between them. CDR3 residues: CASSETASNEKLFF. CDR3 bases: TGTGCCAGTAGTGAGACAGCCTCTAATGAAAAACTGTTTTTT.

The chain links TRBV6-6 to TRBJ1-6, with 7 bases identical to TRBD1. J gave up 11 bases and V 6 bases, and 10 bases lay outside the gene matches. CDR3 length equals 14 residues. CDR1 is MNHNY and CDR2 is SVGAGI in the germline V gene (reference sequence). CDR3: CASSYRGGITPLHF. CDR3 in DNA: TGTGCCAGCAGCTACAGGGGCGGCATAACACCCCTCCACTTT.

The V gene is TRBV5-1, the J gene TRBJ1-5; D is undetermined. Germline loops: CDR1 SGHRS, CDR2 YFSETQ. The V gene lost 4 bases and the J gene lost 2 bases, with 13 bases spanning the gap. This CDR3 has 15 amino acids. The CDR3 loop is CASSIEGSGNQPQHF. The CDR3 DNA reads TGCGCCAGCAGCATAGAGGGATCGGGCAATCAGCCCCAGCATTTT. The whole variable domain, filled in from reference TRBV5-1 and TRBJ1-5, reads KAGVTQTPRYLIKTRGQQVTLSCSPISGHRSVSWYQQTPGQGLQFLFEYFSETQRNKGNFPGRFSGRQFSNSRSEMNVSTLELGDSALYLCASSIEGSGNQPQHFGDGTRLSIL.

The rearrangement joins TRBV4-1 to TRBJ1-2; D not resolved. The germline gives CDR1 MGHRA, CDR2 YSYEKL. V lost 0 bases and J lost 7, with 18 bases in between. The CDR3 is made up of 16 amino acids. CDR3 bases: TGCGCCAGCAGCCAAGATGGCAGATCTTTATATGCTGGCTACACCTTC. This sequence encodes CASSQDGRSLYAGYTF.

The rearrangement links TRBV7-2 to TRBJ2-7; D is uncertain. The length of the CDR3 is 16 residues. Germline-derived CDR1 and CDR2 are SGHTA and FQGNSA. V was shortened by 1 base and J by 2 bases, with 15 bases between the two germline ends. CDR3 coding DNA: TGTGCCAGCAGCTTAGGGTCCTCAAGATCGGCCTACGAGCAGTACTTC. Protein product: CASSLGSSRSAYEQYF.

This sequence joins TRBV15 and TRBJ1-5, with D unresolved. The germline V gene has CDR1 LNHNV and CDR2 YYDKDF (reference sequence). Trimming shortened V by 0 bases and J by 0 bases, and 12 bases separated the two germline ends. The CDR3 is made up of 17 amino acids. CDR3 in DNA: TGTGCCACCAGCAGAGATTACCGGGATTATAGCAATCAGCCCCAGCATTTT. Protein: CATSRDYRDYSNQPQHF. Complete variable domain (other parts from reference TRBV15 and TRBJ1-5): DAMVIQNPRYQVTQFGKPVTLSCSQTLNHNVMYWYQQKSSQAPKLLFHYYDKDFNNEADTPDNFQSRRPNTSFCFLDIRSPGLGDTAMYLCATSRDYRDYSNQPQHFGDGTRLSIL.

The chain carries TRBV4-1 and TRBJ1-5; D is possibly TRBD1 (6 bases). V was pared by 2 bases and J by 3 bases, with 11 bases between. The CDR3 length is 15 residues. Germline values: CDR1 MGHRA, CDR2 YSYEKL. As DNA, the CDR3 is TGCGCCAGCAGCCAACCCGGACAGCTCAATCAGCCCCAGCATTTT. Residues: CASSQPGQLNQPQHF.

The chain uses TRBV7-9 and TRBJ1-2; unclear D gene. Trimming left V 0 bases short and J 7 bases short, with 9 bases between. CDR1 is SEHNR, CDR2 FQNEAQ, per germline (reference sequence). This CDR3 is built from 13 residues. CDR3 coding DNA: TGTGCCAGCAGCTTAGCCGCGGATACTGGCTACACCTTC. Translation: CASSLAADTGYTF.

The chain is built from TRBV7-9 and TRBJ1-2; D is uncertain. There are 14 residues in the CDR3. Trimming shortened V by 3 bases and J by 1 base, and 9 bases separated the two germline ends. Germline V lookup: CDR1 SEHNR, CDR2 FQNEAQ (reference sequence). CDR3 DNA sequence: TGTGCCAGCAGCTTCTTCCAGGATAACTATGGCTACACCTTC. Encoded protein: CASSFFQDNYGYTF.

This chain links TRBV5-6 with TRBJ1-2, with 7 bases aligning to TRBD1. From germline, CDR1 is SGHDT and CDR2 YYEEEE. Trimming cost V 5 bases and J 2 bases; bases outside gene matches: 9. The CDR3 is 15 amino acids. DNA of the CDR3: TGTGCCAGCAGTTCGACAGGGAGAGCGAACTATGGCTACACCTTC. Encoded protein: CASSSTGRANYGYTF.

The chain is built from TRBV14 and TRBJ1-2; D unresolved. V lost 3 bases and J lost 6, with 8 bases in between. CDR3 length equals 12 residues. CDR1 SGHDN and CDR2 FVKESK come from the germline V gene. The CDR3 sequence is CASSHGENGYTF. For the CDR3, the DNA is TGTGCCAGCAGCCACGGAGAGAATGGCTACACCTTC.

This chain links TRBV6-6 with TRBJ1-6; TRBD1 matches 9 bases. Germline V gene lookup returns CDR1 MNHNY and CDR2 SVGAGI (reference sequence). V lost 8 bases to trimming and J lost 11 bases; unmatched junction nucleotides: 1. The length of the CDR3 is 11 residues. The CDR3 DNA follows: TGTGCCAGCGGACAGGGGACACCCCTCCACTTT. This translates into CASGQGTPLHF.

The gene calls are TRBV4-1 and TRBJ2-7; 9 bases map to TRBD1. This CDR3 region has 15 residues. Trimming cost V 1 base and J 4 bases; bases outside gene matches: 5. Germline CDR1 and CDR2: MGHRA and YSYEKL. CDR3 DNA sequence: TGCGCCAGCAGCCAAGGGACAGGGGTTTCGTACGAGCAGTACTTC. Encoded protein: CASSQGTGVSYEQYF.

The chain links TRBV5-1 to TRBJ1-2; 7 positions match TRBD1. Germline lookup yields CDR1 SGHRS and CDR2 YFSETQ. With V trimmed by 4 bases and J by 8 bases, 11 bases remained unmatched. The CDR3 consists of 14 residues. CDR3 in amino acids: CASSPDRVFRGYTF. As DNA, the CDR3 is TGCGCCAGCAGCCCTGACAGGGTCTTTCGCGGCTACACCTTC. Full variable domain (outside the CDR3, taken from reference TRBV5-1 and TRBJ1-2): KAGVTQTPRYLIKTRGQQVTLSCSPISGHRSVSWYQQTPGQGLQFLFEYFSETQRNKGNFPGRFSGRQFSNSRSEMNVSTLELGDSALYLCASSPDRVFRGYTFGSGTRLTVV.

The J gene is TRBJ1-1, the V gene TRBV5-5; D may be TRBD1 (5 bases). The CDR3 sequence is 13 residues long. Germline V lookup: CDR1 SGHKS, CDR2 YYEKEE (reference sequence). V dropped 7 bases and J dropped 1 base, with 11 bases sitting between them. The CDR3 DNA sequence: TGTGCCAGCGAACTACAGGCGAACACTGAAGCTTTCTTT. Its protein is CASELQANTEAFF.

The chain has TRBV7-6 and TRBJ2-7; possibly TRBD1 for D (6 bases). V lost 2 bases and J 3 bases, leaving 14 bases between the germline ends. Germline CDR1 is SGHVS and CDR2 is FNYEAQ. There are 15 residues in the CDR3. The CDR3 loop is CASSLYGQKNYEQYF. In nucleotides, the CDR3 is TGTGCCAGCAGCTTATACGGACAGAAGAACTACGAGCAGTACTTC.

The chain uses TRBV27 and TRBJ1-2; possibly TRBD1 for D (6 bases). V was pared by 6 bases and J by 3 bases, with 8 bases between. Germline CDR1 is MNHEY and CDR2 is SMNVEV (reference sequence). The CDR3 consists of 12 residues. CDR3 residues: CASRTGYYGYTF. The DNA for the CDR3 is TGTGCCAGCAGAACAGGGTACTATGGCTACACCTTC.

This chain connects TRBV19 to TRBJ2-7; TRBD1 matches at 10 bases. Germline CDR1 is LNHDA and CDR2 is SQIVND (reference sequence). The CDR3 length is 15 residues. The trim removed 3 bases at V and 4 bases at J, leaving 6 bases unmatched. The CDR3 spells CASSIGQGGTYEQYF. The CDR3 nucleotides read TGTGCCAGTAGTATCGGACAGGGGGGGACGTACGAGCAGTACTTC. The complete variable domain, with remaining parts taken from reference TRBV19 and TRBJ2-7, reads DGGITQSPKYLFRKEGQNVTLSCEQNLNHDAMYWYRQDPGQGLRLIYYSQIVNDFQKGDIAEGYSVSREKKESFPLTVTSAQKNPTAFYLCASSIGQGGTYEQYFGPGTRLTVT.

This chain uses TRBV5-1 with TRBJ1-4; D is unresolved. The CDR3 sequence is 15 residues long. The V and J ends lost 1 base and 0 bases respectively, with 7 bases between them. Germline values: CDR1 SGHRS, CDR2 YFSETQ. The CDR3 nucleotides read TGCGCCAGCAGCTTGCTCGGTACAACTAATGAAAAACTGTTTTTT. Protein product: CASSLLGTTNEKLFF.

This rearrangement joins TRBV4-1 to TRBJ1-5; D call uncertain. Per the germline V gene, CDR1 is MGHRA and CDR2 is YSYEKL. This CDR3 spans 14 amino acids. Trimming removed 4 bases from V and 3 bases from J, with 10 bases in between. In DNA form, the CDR3 reads TGCGCCAGCAGCCTAATGGCCCACAATCAGCCCCAGCATTTT. Protein sequence: CASSLMAHNQPQHF.

The V call is TRBV13, the J call TRBJ1-1; D is undetermined. Germline V lookup: CDR1 PRHDT, CDR2 FYEKMQ (reference sequence). The CDR3 length is 11 residues. Between the trimmed V and J ends, which lost 5 bases and 13 bases, there was a span of 14 bases. CDR3 nucleotide sequence: TGTGCCAGCAGCCTCGGGAAGCTAGATTTCTTT. Translating gives CASSLGKLDFF.

The chain uses TRBV5-4 and TRBJ2-5; no clear D. Trimming stripped 1 base from V and 5 bases from J, with 9 bases between. Germline CDR1 SGHNT, CDR2 YYREEE (reference sequence). This CDR3 contains 13 residues. The CDR3 coding sequence is TGTGCCAGCAGCTTGTCTCCCCTCGAGACCCAGTACTTC. Its protein is CASSLSPLETQYF.

The chain joins TRBV7-4 to TRBJ1-5; D is uncertain. Germline CDR1 SGHVT, CDR2 SQSDAQ. The V and J ends lost 9 bases and 1 base respectively, with 19 bases between them. This CDR3 is built from 16 residues. This chain's CDR3 is CASPEVGEESNQPQHF. In DNA form, the CDR3 reads TGTGCCAGTCCTGAGGTCGGGGAGGAGAGCAATCAGCCCCAGCATTTT.